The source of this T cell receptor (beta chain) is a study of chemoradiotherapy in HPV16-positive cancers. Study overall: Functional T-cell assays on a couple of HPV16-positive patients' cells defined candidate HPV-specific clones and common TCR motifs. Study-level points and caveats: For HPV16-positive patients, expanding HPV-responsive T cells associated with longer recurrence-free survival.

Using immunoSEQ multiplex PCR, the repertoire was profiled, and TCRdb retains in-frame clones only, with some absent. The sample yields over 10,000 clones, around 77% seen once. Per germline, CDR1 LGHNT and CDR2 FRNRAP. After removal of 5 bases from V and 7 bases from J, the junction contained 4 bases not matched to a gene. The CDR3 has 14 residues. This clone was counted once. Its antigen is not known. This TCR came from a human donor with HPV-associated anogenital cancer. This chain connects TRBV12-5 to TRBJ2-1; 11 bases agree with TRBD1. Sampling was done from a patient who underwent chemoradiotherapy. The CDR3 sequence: CASGGQGAWNEQFF. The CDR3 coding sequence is TGTGCTAGTGGTGGACAGGGGGCTTGGAATGAGCAGTTCTTC. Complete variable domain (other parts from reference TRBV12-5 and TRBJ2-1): DARVTQTPRHKVTEMGQEVTMRCQPILGHNTVFWYRQTMMQGLELLAYFRNRAPLDDSGMPKDRFSAEMPDATLATLKIQPSEPRDSAVYFCASGGQGAWNEQFFGPGTRLTVL.